This T cell receptor beta chain is from a study of OX40 agonist ivuxolimab in advanced cancers. About the research overall: Intravenous ivuxolimab was administered to patients every 2 weeks at 0.01 to 10 mg/kg.

Only in-frame clones appear in the TCRdb table, and some are missing; sequencing was by immunoSEQ multiplex PCR. The table lists 72,000 or so clones, 75% to 90% of them singletons, with 1.2% in the top ten. Trimming cost V 4 bases and J 3 bases; bases outside gene matches: 5. CDR1 is SGHRS and CDR2 is YFSETQ in the germline V gene. This CDR3 region has 16 residues. The receptor was derived from an adult with an advanced solid tumor such as melanoma, head and neck, liver or kidney cancer. The material sequenced was CD4+ or CD8+ T cells sorted from blood, taken in a trial of the OX40 agonist ivuxolimab. The chain carries TRBV5-1 and TRBJ2-3, with 13 bases identical to TRBD2. DNA of the CDR3: TGCGCCAGCAGCAACGGACTAGCGGGGGTGACAGATACGCAGTATTTT. Translation gives CASSNGLAGVTDTQYF.